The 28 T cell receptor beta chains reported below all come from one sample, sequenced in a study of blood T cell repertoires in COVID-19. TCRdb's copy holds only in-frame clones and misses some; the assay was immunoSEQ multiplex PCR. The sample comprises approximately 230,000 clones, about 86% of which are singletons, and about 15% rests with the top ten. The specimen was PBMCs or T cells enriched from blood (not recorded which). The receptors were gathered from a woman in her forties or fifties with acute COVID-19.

Here the CDR3 DNA reads TGTGCCAGTAGTGCACTACCACAGGGGGCTGGGCAGCCCCAGCATTTT. This encodes CASSALPQGAGQPQHF. V usage is TRBV19 and J usage is TRBJ1-5; 9 nucleotides match TRBD1. Looked up from germline, CDR1 is LNHDA and CDR2 is SQIVND (reference sequence). The CDR3 loop spans 16 amino acids. J gave up 7 bases and V 5 bases, and 12 bases lay outside the gene matches.

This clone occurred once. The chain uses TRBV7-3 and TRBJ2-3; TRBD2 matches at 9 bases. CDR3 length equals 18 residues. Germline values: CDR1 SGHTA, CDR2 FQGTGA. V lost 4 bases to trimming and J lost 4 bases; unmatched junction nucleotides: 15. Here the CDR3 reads CASSSDPRSGSSSDTQYF. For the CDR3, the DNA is TGTGCCAGCAGCTCCGACCCCCGTAGCGGGAGCTCGTCAGATACGCAGTATTTT.

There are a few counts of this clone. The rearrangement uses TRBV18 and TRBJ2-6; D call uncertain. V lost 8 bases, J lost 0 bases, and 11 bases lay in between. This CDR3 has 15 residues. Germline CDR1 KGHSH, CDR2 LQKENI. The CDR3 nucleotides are TGTGCCAGCCGATTTGGTAGCTCTGGGGCCAACGTCCTGACTTTC. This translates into CASRFGSSGANVLTF.

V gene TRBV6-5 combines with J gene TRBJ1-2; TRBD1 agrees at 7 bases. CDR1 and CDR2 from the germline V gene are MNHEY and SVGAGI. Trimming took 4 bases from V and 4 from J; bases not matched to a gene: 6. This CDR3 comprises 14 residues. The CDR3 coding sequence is TGTGCCAGCAGTTTGGGACAGAGCCGCTATGGCTACACCTTC. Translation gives CASSLGQSRYGYTF.

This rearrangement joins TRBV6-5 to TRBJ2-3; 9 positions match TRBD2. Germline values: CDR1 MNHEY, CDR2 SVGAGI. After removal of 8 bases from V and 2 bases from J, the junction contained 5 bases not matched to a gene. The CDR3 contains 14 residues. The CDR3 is CASGLAGYTDTQYF. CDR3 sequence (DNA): TGTGCCAGCGGCCTAGCGGGATACACAGATACGCAGTATTTT.

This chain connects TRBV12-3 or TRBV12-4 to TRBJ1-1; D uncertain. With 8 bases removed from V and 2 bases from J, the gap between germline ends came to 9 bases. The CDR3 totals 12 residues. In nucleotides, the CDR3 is TGTGCCAGCGCGCAATCAAACACTGAAGCTTTCTTT. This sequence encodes CASAQSNTEAFF.

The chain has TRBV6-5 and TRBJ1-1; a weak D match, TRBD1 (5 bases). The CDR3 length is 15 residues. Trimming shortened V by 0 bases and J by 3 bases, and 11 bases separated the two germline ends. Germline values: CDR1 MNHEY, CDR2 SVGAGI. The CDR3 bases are TGTGCCAGCAGTTACTCTGTCAGGGTTGACACTGAAGCTTTCTTT. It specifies CASSYSVRVDTEAFF.

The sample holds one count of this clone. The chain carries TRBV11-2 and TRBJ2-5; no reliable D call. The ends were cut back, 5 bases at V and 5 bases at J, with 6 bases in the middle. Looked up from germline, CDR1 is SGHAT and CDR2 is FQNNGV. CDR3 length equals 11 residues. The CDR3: CASSLKETQYF. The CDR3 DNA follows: TGTGCCAGCAGCCTAAAGGAGACCCAGTACTTC. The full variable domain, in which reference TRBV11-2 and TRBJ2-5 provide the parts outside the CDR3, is EAGVAQSPRYKIIEKRQSVAFWCNPISGHATLYWYQQILGQGPKLLIQFQNNGVVDDSQLPKDRFSAERLKGVDSTLKIQPAKLEDSAVYLCASSLKETQYFGPGTRLLVL.

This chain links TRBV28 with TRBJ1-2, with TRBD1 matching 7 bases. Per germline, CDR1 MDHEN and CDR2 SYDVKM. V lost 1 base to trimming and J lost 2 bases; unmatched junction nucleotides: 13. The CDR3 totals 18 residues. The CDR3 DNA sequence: TGTGCCAGCAGTTTATCCGGGACAGCTCTACTAATCAACTATGGCTACACCTTC. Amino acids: CASSLSGTALLINYGYTF.

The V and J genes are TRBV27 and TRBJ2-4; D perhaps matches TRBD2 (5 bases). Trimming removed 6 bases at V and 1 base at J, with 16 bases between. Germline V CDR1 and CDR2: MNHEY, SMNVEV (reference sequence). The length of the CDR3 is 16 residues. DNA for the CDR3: TGTGCCAGCAGCGCGGGTGAGCCAAGGGCCAAAAACATTCAGTACTTC. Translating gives CASSAGEPRAKNIQYF.

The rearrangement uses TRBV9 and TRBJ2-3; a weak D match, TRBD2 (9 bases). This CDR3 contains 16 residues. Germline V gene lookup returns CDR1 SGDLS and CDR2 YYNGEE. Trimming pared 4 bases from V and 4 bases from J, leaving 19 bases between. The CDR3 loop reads CASSIRQGTSPDTQYF. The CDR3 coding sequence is TGTGCCAGCAGCATCCGACAGGGGACTAGCCCAGATACGCAGTATTTT.

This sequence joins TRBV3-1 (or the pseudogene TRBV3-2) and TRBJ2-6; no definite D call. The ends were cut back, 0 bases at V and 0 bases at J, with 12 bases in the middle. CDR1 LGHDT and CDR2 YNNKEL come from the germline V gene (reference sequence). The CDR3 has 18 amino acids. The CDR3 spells CASSQDGARISGANVLTF. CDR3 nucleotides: TGTGCCAGCAGCCAAGATGGCGCTAGGATCTCTGGGGCCAACGTCCTGACTTTC.

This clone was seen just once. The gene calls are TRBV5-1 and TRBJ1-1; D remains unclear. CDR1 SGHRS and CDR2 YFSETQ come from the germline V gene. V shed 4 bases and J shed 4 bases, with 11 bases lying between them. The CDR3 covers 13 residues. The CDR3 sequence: CASSVGGPTEAFF. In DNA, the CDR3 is TGCGCCAGCAGCGTGGGAGGGCCCACTGAAGCTTTCTTT. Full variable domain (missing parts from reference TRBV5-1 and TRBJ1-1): KAGVTQTPRYLIKTRGQQVTLSCSPISGHRSVSWYQQTPGQGLQFLFEYFSETQRNKGNFPGRFSGRQFSNSRSEMNVSTLELGDSALYLCASSVGGPTEAFFGQGTRLTVV.

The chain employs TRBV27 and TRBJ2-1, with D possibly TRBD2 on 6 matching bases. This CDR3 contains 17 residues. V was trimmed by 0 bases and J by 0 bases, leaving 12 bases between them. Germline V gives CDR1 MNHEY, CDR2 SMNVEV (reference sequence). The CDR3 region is CASSLSPGTGSYNEQFF. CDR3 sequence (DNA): TGTGCCAGCAGTTTATCCCCTGGGACTGGCTCCTACAATGAGCAGTTCTTC.

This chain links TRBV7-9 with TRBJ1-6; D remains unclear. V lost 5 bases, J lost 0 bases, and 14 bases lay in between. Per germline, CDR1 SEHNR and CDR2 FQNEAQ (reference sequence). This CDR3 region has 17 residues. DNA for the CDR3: TGTGCCAGCAGCCCCCCCCAACGGAGCTCCTATAATTCACCCCTCCACTTT. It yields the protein CASSPPQRSSYNSPLHF.

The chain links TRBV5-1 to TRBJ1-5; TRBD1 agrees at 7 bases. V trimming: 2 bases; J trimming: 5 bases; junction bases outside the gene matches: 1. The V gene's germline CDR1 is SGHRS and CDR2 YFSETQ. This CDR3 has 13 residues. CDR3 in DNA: TGCGCCAGCAGCTTTACAGGGGATCAGCCCCAGCATTTT. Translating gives CASSFTGDQPQHF.

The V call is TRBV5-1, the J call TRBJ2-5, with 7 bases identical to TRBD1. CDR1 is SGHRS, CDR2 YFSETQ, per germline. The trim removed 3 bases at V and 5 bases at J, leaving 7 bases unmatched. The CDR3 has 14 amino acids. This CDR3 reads CASSSGDRRETQYF. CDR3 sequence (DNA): TGCGCCAGCAGCTCCGGGGACAGACGGGAGACCCAGTACTTC.

CDR3 coding DNA: TGTGCCACCAGTGATTCAGGGTCGAACACTGAAGCTTTCTTT. Amino acids: CATSDSGSNTEAFF. The rearrangement uses TRBV24-1 and TRBJ1-1, with TRBD1 as a possible D gene (5 bases). V shed 2 bases and J shed 1 base, with 7 bases lying between them. CDR1 and CDR2 from the germline V gene are KGHDR and SFDVKD. The CDR3 sequence is 14 residues long.

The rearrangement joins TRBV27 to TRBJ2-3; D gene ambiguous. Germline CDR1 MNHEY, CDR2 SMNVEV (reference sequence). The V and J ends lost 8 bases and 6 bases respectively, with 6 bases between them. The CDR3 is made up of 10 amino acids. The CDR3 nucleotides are TGTGCCAGCTCCATGGATACGCAGTATTTT. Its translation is CASSMDTQYF.

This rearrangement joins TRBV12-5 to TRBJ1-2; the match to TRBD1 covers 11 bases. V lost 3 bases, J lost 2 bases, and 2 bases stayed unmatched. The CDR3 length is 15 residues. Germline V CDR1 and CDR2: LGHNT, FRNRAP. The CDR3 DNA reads TGTGCTAGTGGTTTAGGGGACAGGGGGAACTATGGCTACACCTTC. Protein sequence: CASGLGDRGNYGYTF. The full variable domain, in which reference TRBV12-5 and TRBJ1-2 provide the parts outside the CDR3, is DARVTQTPRHKVTEMGQEVTMRCQPILGHNTVFWYRQTMMQGLELLAYFRNRAPLDDSGMPKDRFSAEMPDATLATLKIQPSEPRDSAVYFCASGLGDRGNYGYTFGSGTRLTVV.

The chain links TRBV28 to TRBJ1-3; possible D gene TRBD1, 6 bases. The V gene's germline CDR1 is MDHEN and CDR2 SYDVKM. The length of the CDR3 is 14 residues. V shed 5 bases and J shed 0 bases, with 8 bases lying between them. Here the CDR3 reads CASSQGGSGNTIYF. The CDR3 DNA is TGTGCCAGCAGTCAAGGGGGCTCTGGAAACACCATATATTTT.

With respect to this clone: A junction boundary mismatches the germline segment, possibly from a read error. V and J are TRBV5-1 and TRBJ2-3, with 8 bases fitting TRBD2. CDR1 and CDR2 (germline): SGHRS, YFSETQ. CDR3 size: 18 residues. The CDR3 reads CASRLGSSGSPSTDTQYF. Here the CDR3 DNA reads TGCGCCAGCAGGTTGGGGTCTAGCGGGTCACCTAGCACAGATACGCAGTATTTT.

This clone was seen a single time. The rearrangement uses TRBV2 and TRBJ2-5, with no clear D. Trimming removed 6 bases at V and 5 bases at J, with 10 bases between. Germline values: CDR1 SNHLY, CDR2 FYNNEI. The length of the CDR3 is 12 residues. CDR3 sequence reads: CASRPSWETQYF. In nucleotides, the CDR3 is TGTGCCAGCAGGCCCAGTTGGGAGACCCAGTACTTC. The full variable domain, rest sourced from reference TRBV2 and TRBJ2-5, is EPEVTQTPSHQVTQMGQEVILRCVPISNHLYFYWYRQILGQKVEFLVSFYNNEISEKSEIFDDQFSVERPDGSNFTLKIRSTKLEDSAMYFCASRPSWETQYFGPGTRLLVL.

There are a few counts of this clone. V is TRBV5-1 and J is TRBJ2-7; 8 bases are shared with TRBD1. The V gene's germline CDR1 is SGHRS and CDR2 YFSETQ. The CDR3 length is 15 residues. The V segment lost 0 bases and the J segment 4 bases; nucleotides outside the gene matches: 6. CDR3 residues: CASSLASGQVYEQYF. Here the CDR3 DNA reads TGCGCCAGCAGCTTGGCGTCGGGACAGGTATACGAGCAGTACTTC.

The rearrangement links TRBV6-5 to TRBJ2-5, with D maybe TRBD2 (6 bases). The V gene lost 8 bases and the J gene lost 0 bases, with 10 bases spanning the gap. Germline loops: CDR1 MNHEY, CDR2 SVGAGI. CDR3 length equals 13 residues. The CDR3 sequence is CASRAGNQETQYF. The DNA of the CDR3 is TGTGCCAGCCGAGCGGGCAACCAAGAGACCCAGTACTTC.

CDR3 nucleotides: TGTGCCAGCAGCCTTAGTGGGGCAGGGGGCAGCTATGGCTACACCTTC. Protein: CASSLSGAGGSYGYTF. This chain joins TRBV7-3 and TRBJ1-2, with 8 bases that match TRBD1. The trim removed 5 bases at V and 4 bases at J, leaving 12 bases unmatched. CDR3 length: 16 residues. Germline-derived CDR1 and CDR2 are SGHTA and FQGTGA.

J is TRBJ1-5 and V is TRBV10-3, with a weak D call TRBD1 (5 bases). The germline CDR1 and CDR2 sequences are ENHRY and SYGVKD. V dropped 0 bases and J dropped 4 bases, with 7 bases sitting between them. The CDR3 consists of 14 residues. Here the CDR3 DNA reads TGTGCCATCAGTGAGTCTGGGGCAAATCAGCCCCAGCATTTT. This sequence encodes CAISESGANQPQHF.

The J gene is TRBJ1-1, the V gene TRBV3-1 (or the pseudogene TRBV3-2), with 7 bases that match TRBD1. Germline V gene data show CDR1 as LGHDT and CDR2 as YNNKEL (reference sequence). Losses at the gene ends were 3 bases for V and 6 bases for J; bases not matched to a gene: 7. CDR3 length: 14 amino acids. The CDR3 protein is CASSHTGVWAEAFF. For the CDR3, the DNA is TGTGCCAGCAGCCACACAGGGGTGTGGGCTGAAGCTTTCTTT.